The clone carrying this TCR beta chain showed up many times. Its antigen remains unknown. Preparation of the TCRbeta library was carried out with unique molecular identifiers. TCRdb used MiXCR to reprocess the PCR reads, holding one entry per CDR3 protein. The sample carries 250,000 to 300,000 distinct CDR3 sequences, 6% to 10% recorded once. This specimen belongs to a study of T-cell reconstitution after alpha-beta-depleted transplantation in children. This CDR3 is built from 14 residues. The junction had 1 base not matched to a gene; V was cut back by 4 bases and J by 1 base. Looked up from germline, CDR1 is SQVTM and CDR2 is ANQGSEA. Study-wide results and limits: It was surviving recipient T cells and thymic progenitors that gave some patients high TCRbeta diversity at day 60. About two months after transplant, alpha-beta T cells reportedly came from several hundred expanded graft clones. Once a year had passed after transplant, T-cell counts and diversity came mostly from newly produced T cells.

Sequencing used peripheral blood, obtained 360 days after TCRalphabeta/CD19-depleted stem cell transplant. V usage is TRBV29-1 and J usage is TRBJ2-2; 9 bases agree with TRBD1. This TCR was recovered from a female patient aged 2-15 years who had a stem cell transplant for Fanconi anemia, so the T cells may come from the graft donor. The CDR3 protein is CSVGQGVNTGELFF. CDR3 sequence (DNA): TGCAGCGTTGGACAGGGGGTGAACACCGGGGAGCTGTTTTTT.